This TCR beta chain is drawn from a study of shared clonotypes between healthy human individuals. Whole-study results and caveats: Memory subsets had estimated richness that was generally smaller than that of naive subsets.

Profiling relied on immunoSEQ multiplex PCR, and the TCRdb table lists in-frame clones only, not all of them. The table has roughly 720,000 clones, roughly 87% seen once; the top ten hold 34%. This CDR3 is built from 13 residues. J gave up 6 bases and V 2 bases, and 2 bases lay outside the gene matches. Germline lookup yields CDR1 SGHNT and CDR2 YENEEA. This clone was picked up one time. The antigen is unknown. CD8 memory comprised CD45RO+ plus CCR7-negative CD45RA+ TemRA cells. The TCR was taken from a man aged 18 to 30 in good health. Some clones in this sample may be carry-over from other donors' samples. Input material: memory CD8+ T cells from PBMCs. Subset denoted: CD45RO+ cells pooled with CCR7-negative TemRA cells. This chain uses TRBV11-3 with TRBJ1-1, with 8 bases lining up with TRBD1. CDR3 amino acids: CASSLTGGPEAFF. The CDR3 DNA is TGTGCCAGCAGCTTAACAGGGGGACCTGAAGCTTTCTTT. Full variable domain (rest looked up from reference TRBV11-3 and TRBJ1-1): EAGVVQSPRYKIIEKKQPVAFWCNPISGHNTLYWYLQNLGQGPELLIRYENEEAVDDSQLPKDRFSAERLKGVDSTLKIQPAELGDSAVYLCASSLTGGPEAFFGQGTRLTVV.